The 12 T cell receptor beta chains presented below share a single source sample, sequenced in a study of T cells after yellow fever vaccination. TCRdb redid the calling of the 5' RACE reads with MiXCR, one entry per CDR3 protein. Of roughly 300,000 distinct CDR3 sequences in the sample, around 6.8% were seen once. Sequencing used PBMCs, obtained approximately 47 days after the first yellow fever vaccination. All receptors come from a man between 18 and 29 years old who received the YFV17D yellow fever vaccine.

J is TRBJ2-1 and V is TRBV5-6; 12 bases agree with TRBD1. The length of the CDR3 is 17 residues. The V gene end was trimmed by 7 bases and the J gene end by 8 bases; junction bases not matched to a gene: 16. Germline V gives CDR1 SGHDT, CDR2 YYEEEE. The CDR3 reads CASSSTGTGGRIDEQFF. CDR3 sequence (DNA): TGTGCCAGCTCGTCTACCGGGACAGGGGGCCGAATTGATGAGCAGTTCTTC.

This clonotype was seen at least ten times. CDR3 sequence (DNA): TGCAGCGTTGAATCTGTTTCTCACACCGGGGAGCTGTTTTTT. It specifies CSVESVSHTGELFF. The chain employs TRBV29-1 and TRBJ2-2; D remains ambiguous. The germline V gene encodes CDR1 SQVTM and CDR2 ANQGSEA. V shed 2 bases and J shed 3 bases, with 10 bases lying between them. This CDR3 comprises 14 residues.

This clonotype was detected many times. Here the CDR3 DNA reads TGTGCCAGCAGCTTAGTAGCGGGGGCCTCCTACGAGCAGTACTTC. It yields the protein CASSLVAGASYEQYF. This rearrangement joins TRBV7-2 to TRBJ2-7, with 9 bases fitting TRBD2. Looked up from germline, CDR1 is SGHTA and CDR2 is FQGNSA. V lost 1 base to trimming and J lost 0 bases; unmatched junction nucleotides: 1. The CDR3 covers 15 residues. Based on the CDR3 plus reference TRBV7-2 and TRBJ2-7, the full variable domain is GAGVSQSPSNKVTEKGKDVELRCDPISGHTALYWYRQSLGQGLEFLIYFQGNSAPDKSGLPSDRFSAERTGGSVSTLTIQRTQQEDSAVYLCASSLVAGASYEQYFGPGTRLTVT.

This clonotype was detected a few times. The chain joins TRBV19 to TRBJ1-5; D not resolved. The CDR3 has 13 amino acids. Looked up from germline, CDR1 is LNHDA and CDR2 is SQIVND (reference sequence). Between the trimmed V and J ends, which lost 1 base and 10 bases, there was a span of 11 bases. CDR3 sequence (DNA): TGTGCCAGTAGTATAGGCGGGCGAGATCCCCAGCATTTT. Translation: CASSIGGRDPQHF.

This clonotype has more than one count but fewer than ten. V usage is TRBV6-1 and J usage is TRBJ2-2, with 11 bases identical to TRBD1. The CDR3 consists of 15 residues. CDR1 and CDR2 (germline): MNHNS, SASEGT. The V and J ends lost 7 bases and 5 bases, in that order; junction bases with no gene match: 6. The CDR3 region has the DNA TGTGCCAGCACCGGACGGGACAGGGGGACCGGGGAGCTGTTTTTT. Translated, it gives CASTGRDRGTGELFF.

This clonotype was recorded many times. The rearrangement uses TRBV5-5 and TRBJ2-4; the D gene is possibly TRBD2 (7 bases). Trimming pared 0 bases from V and 3 bases from J, leaving 16 bases between. The CDR3 spans 17 residues. Germline CDR1 SGHKS, CDR2 YYEKEE (reference sequence). Written as DNA, the CDR3 is TGTGCCAGCAGCTTGGGGGGGGGCAGGGCCGGCAAAAACATTCAGTACTTC. Translation: CASSLGGGRAGKNIQYF.

This clonotype has just a few counts. The chain links TRBV7-6 to TRBJ2-2; D tentatively reads TRBD1 or TRBD2 (6 bases each). CDR1 is SGHVS and CDR2 is FNYEAQ in the germline V gene. CDR3 length equals 16 residues. V lost 4 bases and J 6 bases, leaving 18 bases between the germline ends. CDR3 loop: CASSSGPGASPGELFF. The CDR3 DNA follows: TGTGCCAGCAGCTCCGGCCCGGGGGCGTCTCCCGGGGAGCTGTTTTTT.

This clonotype was seen at least ten times. This sequence joins TRBV5-1 and TRBJ2-1; D is possibly TRBD1 or TRBD2 (6 bases each). The germline CDR1 and CDR2 sequences are SGHRS and YFSETQ. Trimming left V 7 bases short and J 0 bases short, with 14 bases between. The CDR3 consists of 15 residues. Here the CDR3 DNA reads TGCGCCAGCTGCAGGGGACTTAGCTCCTACAATGAGCAGTTCTTC. Encoded protein: CASCRGLSSYNEQFF.

The rearrangement joins TRBV7-2 to TRBJ1-1, with D uncertain. The V gene lost 5 bases and the J gene lost 9 bases, with 19 bases spanning the gap. The CDR3 sequence is 14 residues long. Germline-derived CDR1 and CDR2 are SGHTA and FQGNSA. The CDR3 loop reads CASSPPRGEAQAFF. The CDR3 DNA follows: TGTGCCAGCAGCCCCCCCCGGGGTGAAGCACAAGCTTTCTTT.

The V call is TRBV27, the J call TRBJ1-4; 7 bases agree with TRBD1. The J segment lost 5 bases and the V segment lost 3 bases, leaving 9 bases of the junction unmatched. The germline gives CDR1 MNHEY, CDR2 SMNVEV (reference sequence). This CDR3 has 16 amino acids. As DNA, the CDR3 is TGTGCCAGCAGTTTCCTCCGACAGGGCCTGAATGAAAAACTGTTTTTT. It codes for CASSFLRQGLNEKLFF.

This clonotype appeared a few times. This chain joins TRBV29-1 and TRBJ1-5; 8 bases are a match to TRBD1. V was clipped by 6 bases and J by 2 bases; unmatched bases: 6. CDR1 SQVTM and CDR2 ANQGSEA come from the germline V gene. This CDR3 is 14 amino acids long. The CDR3 DNA sequence: TGCAGCGTAGTCGTGACAGGGGGCAATCAGCCCCAGCATTTT. Protein: CSVVVTGGNQPQHF.

This clonotype was recorded a few times. The J gene is TRBJ1-1, the V gene TRBV4-1, with D perhaps TRBD1 (5 bases). Germline CDR1 and CDR2: MGHRA and YSYEKL. V was clipped by 8 bases and J by 2 bases, with 15 bases between them. The CDR3 extends over 14 amino acids. CDR3 protein: CASVVRQGNTEAFF. The CDR3 coding sequence is TGCGCCAGCGTGGTTCGGCAGGGAAACACTGAAGCTTTCTTT.